A single sample is the source of the 14 T cell receptor beta chains below, sequenced in a study of T-cell memory formation after mild COVID-19. One entry per CDR3 protein results from TCRdb running MiXCR on the 5' RACE reads. Among some 130,000 distinct CDR3 sequences listed, more than 15% were seen once. Sequenced material: PBMCs or a T cell subset sorted from them (not recorded which). These receptors all stem from an adult woman who had mild COVID-19 (a few samples of this study predate the infection). Cell type and time point are not known.

The CDR3 loop is CAWSASGGRSYEQYF. The CDR3 region has the DNA TGTGCCTGGAGTGCTAGCGGGGGGCGCTCCTACGAGCAGTACTTC. The gene calls are TRBV30 and TRBJ2-7; 11 bases are a match to TRBD2. The CDR3 contains 15 residues. V shed 1 base and J 0 bases; nucleotides not matched to a gene: 2. Germline loops: CDR1 GTSNPN, CDR2 SVGIG (reference sequence).

In this sample, this clonotype turned up once. The V and J genes are TRBV4-2 and TRBJ2-3; 7 nucleotides match TRBD2. There are 16 residues in the CDR3. CDR1 and CDR2 from the germline V gene are LGHNA and YNFKEQ. The J segment lost 3 bases and the V segment lost 1 base, leaving 7 bases of the junction unmatched. CDR3 bases: TGTGCCAGCAGCCAAGTCGGACTAGTAGAGACAGATACGCAGTATTTT. Protein product: CASSQVGLVETDTQYF.

The chain has TRBV25-1 and TRBJ2-5; TRBD1 matches 7 bases. The germline V gene encodes CDR1 MGHDK and CDR2 SYGVNS. The CDR3 contains 12 residues. Trimming cost V 7 bases and J 4 bases; bases outside gene matches: 3. CDR3 sequence: CASMPGGETQYF. CDR3 bases: TGTGCCAGCATGCCAGGGGGAGAGACCCAGTACTTC.

DNA for the CDR3: TGTGCCAGCAGCTTGGTTGTAGTTAGGGACTCTGGGGCCAACGTCCTGACTTTC. Residues: CASSLVVVRDSGANVLTF. The genes are TRBV5-6 and TRBJ2-6; no clear D gene. The CDR3 runs to 18 residues. CDR1 and CDR2 from the germline V gene are SGHDT and YYEEEE. V shed 0 bases and J shed 0 bases, with 13 bases lying between them.

The rearrangement uses TRBV20-1 and TRBJ2-2; D not resolved. The CDR3 has 13 amino acids. The V gene's germline CDR1 is DFQATT and CDR2 SNEGSKA (reference sequence). Trimming took off 5 bases at V and 4 bases at J, with 11 bases between the two ends. CDR3 residues: CSAHPRITGELFF. CDR3 sequence (DNA): TGCAGTGCTCACCCTAGGATCACCGGGGAGCTGTTTTTT.

This chain connects TRBV5-1 to TRBJ2-5; 12 positions match TRBD2. V lost 4 bases and J lost 2; bases outside the gene matches: 12. This CDR3 region has 18 residues. Per germline, CDR1 SGHRS and CDR2 YFSETQ. In nucleotides, the CDR3 is TGCGCCAGCAGCAAAGCTCCCGGACTAGCGGGGAAACAAGAGACCCAGTACTTC. Translation: CASSKAPGLAGKQETQYF.

In its sample, this clonotype was seen a few times. This rearrangement joins TRBV20-1 to TRBJ1-3; D call uncertain. Trimming removed 6 bases at V and 4 bases at J, with 16 bases between. Germline V gene lookup returns CDR1 DFQATT and CDR2 SNEGSKA (reference sequence). This CDR3 contains 14 residues. The CDR3 DNA is TGCAGTGCCGATGAGGCCTCCCAAGGAAACACCATATATTTT. This codes for CSADEASQGNTIYF.

The chain is built from TRBV27 and TRBJ2-7, with 9 bases fitting TRBD2. This CDR3 comprises 13 residues. The trim removed 6 bases at V and 2 bases at J, leaving 2 bases unmatched. Germline CDR1 is MNHEY and CDR2 is SMNVEV (reference sequence). The CDR3 spells CASRASGAYEQYF. CDR3 DNA: TGTGCCAGCAGGGCTAGCGGGGCCTACGAGCAGTACTTC.

This clonotype was counted at least ten times. The chain is built from TRBV20-1 and TRBJ2-1; 8 positions match TRBD2. V trimming: 3 bases; J trimming: 3 bases; junction bases outside the gene matches: 4. The CDR3 consists of 14 residues. In germline, CDR1 is DFQATT, CDR2 SNEGSKA (reference sequence). As DNA, the CDR3 is TGCAGTGCTAGCGGGGGGGCCGACTACAATGAGCAGTTCTTC. Protein: CSASGGADYNEQFF.

This CDR3 is CASSLDLTSDTQYF. The CDR3 DNA is TGTGCCAGCAGTTTAGACCTAACCTCAGATACGCAGTATTTT. This chain uses TRBV12-3 or TRBV12-4 with TRBJ2-3; D unclear. CDR3 length: 14 residues. Trimming stripped 1 base from V and 4 bases from J, with 9 bases between.

The V and J genes are TRBV19 and TRBJ1-1, with D unclear. With 4 bases removed from V and 3 bases from J, the gap between germline ends came to 9 bases. CDR3 size: 13 residues. In germline, CDR1 is LNHDA, CDR2 SQIVND (reference sequence). The DNA of the CDR3 is TGTGCCAGTAGTACTCGACTCGACACTGAAGCTTTCTTT. Translated, it gives CASSTRLDTEAFF.

In its sample, this clonotype was seen a few times. V and J are TRBV5-1 and TRBJ2-5; perhaps TRBD2 as D (6 bases). CDR1 and CDR2 from the germline V gene are SGHRS and YFSETQ. The length of the CDR3 is 18 residues. Trimming stripped 3 bases from V and 0 bases from J, with 21 bases between. Here the CDR3 DNA reads TGCGCCAGCAGCTCATATGGCGGCGGGACGGCCTACCAAGAGACCCAGTACTTC. Translation: CASSSYGGGTAYQETQYF. Supplemented by reference TRBV5-1 and TRBJ2-5, the full variable domain reads KAGVTQTPRYLIKTRGQQVTLSCSPISGHRSVSWYQQTPGQGLQFLFEYFSETQRNKGNFPGRFSGRQFSNSRSEMNVSTLELGDSALYLCASSSYGGGTAYQETQYFGPGTRLLVL.

J is TRBJ2-1 and V is TRBV24-1, with 8 bases identical to TRBD2. Germline V gene lookup returns CDR1 KGHDR and CDR2 SFDVKD. The CDR3 contains 16 residues. The V and J ends lost 0 bases and 2 bases, in that order; junction bases with no gene match: 2. In DNA form, the CDR3 reads TGTGCCACCAGTGATTTGAAGCGGGAGCCCTACAATGAGCAGTTCTTC. Translating gives CATSDLKREPYNEQFF.

This clonotype was counted many times. The V and J genes are TRBV7-9 and TRBJ2-1; 7 bases fit TRBD1. This CDR3 spans 13 amino acids. Trimming removed 10 bases from V and 3 bases from J; junction bases left unmatched: 6. The germline V gene encodes CDR1 SEHNR and CDR2 FQNEAQ (reference sequence). CDR3 sequence reads: CATQGMGYNEQFF. CDR3 bases: TGTGCCACACAGGGGATGGGCTACAATGAGCAGTTCTTC.